The entry that follows covers one TCR beta chain sequence. This entry belongs to a study of technical replicates of blood from a handful of donors. CDR3 length: 16 residues. The ends were cut back, 6 bases at V and 3 bases at J, with 17 bases in the middle. The V gene's germline CDR1 is LNHNV and CDR2 YYDKDF (reference sequence). Repertoires were generated with immunoSEQ multiplex PCR, while TCRdb's copy carries only in-frame clones and drops some. This repertoire shows tens of thousands of clones, 90% to 98% found once; its top ten account for around 0.2%. The specimen sequenced was T cells isolated from PBMCs. The chain combines TRBV15 with TRBJ2-2; D is possibly TRBD2 (5 bases). This receptor was obtained from a human donor in good health. The CDR3 nucleotides are TGTGCCACCAGAGGTGGGAGAGGGAAGGACACCGGGGAGCTGTTTTTT. Amino acid sequence: CATRGGRGKDTGELFF.